The rows below give T cell receptor beta chains drawn from one sample of a study of T cell clones after liver transplantation. Clones were read by immunoSEQ multiplex PCR, and TCRdb kept only the in-frame ones, dropping some. The table has roughly 120,000 clones, about nine tenths seen once. The sequences come from CD4+ T cells from blood, collected 12 months after liver transplant. The receptor set was obtained from a human patient who received a liver transplant. Some T cells may arise from the graft donor. Each CDR3 is given without its conserved first and last residue.

TRBJ2-5	TRBV18	ASSLAGPQETQY
TRBJ2-7	TRBV7-2	ASSETAYEQY
TRBJ2-5	TRBV6-5	ASSTRGGLKETQY
TRBJ1-4	TRBV19	ASSMRSRQSPEKLF
TRBJ2-2	TRBV5-4	ASSEGAGNTGELF
TRBJ2-1	TRBV18	ASSPRITGDNEQF
TRBJ2-5	TRBV9	ASSPGLAAEETQY
TRBJ1-5	TRBV29-1	SVLQGVNQPQH
TRBJ1-2	TRBV6-1	ASSEPYDYTANYGYT
TRBJ2-3	TRBV7-3	ASSLTPDSTDTQY
TRBJ1-1	TRBV14	ASSPSLLGTEAF
TRBJ2-3	TRBV10-3	AISEGTSGDTQY
TRBJ1-5	TRBV5-1	ASSFGPGSNQPQH
TRBJ2-3	TRBV7-2	ASSLQTSGRGRDTQY
TRBJ2-4	TRBV18	ASSVGQLLAKNIQY
TRBJ2-2	TRBV2	ASSLTGGAGTGELF
TRBJ2-5	TRBV29-1	SVGQGLGETQY
TRBJ2-1	TRBV2	AGETSATEQF
TRBJ2-2	TRBV5-1	ASSLGTGNTGELF
TRBJ2-2	TRBV5-1	ASSLGLTTTGELF
TRBJ1-6	TRBV6-1	ASSVDTGVDNSPLH
TRBJ2-5	TRBV5-1	ASSLAGGLETQY
TRBJ2-7	TRBV28	ASSPGGAWEQY
TRBJ2-5	TRBV29-1	SVLKILGPPGQETQY
TRBJ1-2	TRBV30	AWSAALRAGPGGYT
TRBJ2-1	TRBV19	ASSNQGVANNEQF
TRBJ1-5	TRBV6-1	ASSVQGNQPQH
TRBJ2-3	TRBV6-1	ASSVTGAEGDTQY
TRBJ2-1	TRBV29-1	SVAIWGRDNEQF
TRBJ2-7	TRBV6-6	ASSYSRGFGYEQY
TRBJ2-7	TRBV7-2	ASSLGLAGGRPYEQY
TRBJ1-2	TRBV29-1	SVGYGYGSQVNGYT
TRBJ1-1	TRBV7-8	ASSLRYGGTDTEAF
TRBJ2-3	TRBV5-1	ASSGKTGTDTQY
TRBJ2-3	TRBV28	ASSWTSGRSTDTQY
TRBJ1-4	TRBV19	ASSIQSGGNEKLF
TRBJ1-1	TRBV28	ASSLTGLNTEAF
TRBJ2-7	TRBV14	ASSQEVAQGSSYEQY
TRBJ1-2	TRBV12-5	ASGLDSNYGYT
TRBJ1-2	TRBV7-3	ASSLQGAVGYT
TRBJ1-1	TRBV29-1	SVKTELAVAF
TRBJ2-3	TRBV5-6	ASSRTGGGSTDTQY
TRBJ1-1	TRBV28	ASSRRDRGRGAF
TRBJ2-6	TRBV4-3	ASSQEGSGANVLT
TRBJ1-2	TRBV9	ASSVEDDYGYT
TRBJ2-7	TRBV5-6	ASSWEETYEQY
TRBJ1-4	TRBV5-6	ASSLVGTGGRQEKLF
TRBJ1-2	TRBV7-2	ASSFLGSHYGYT
TRBJ1-2	TRBV4-2	ASSQEEGNYGYT
TRBJ2-7	TRBV6-6	ASQWDKSSYEQY